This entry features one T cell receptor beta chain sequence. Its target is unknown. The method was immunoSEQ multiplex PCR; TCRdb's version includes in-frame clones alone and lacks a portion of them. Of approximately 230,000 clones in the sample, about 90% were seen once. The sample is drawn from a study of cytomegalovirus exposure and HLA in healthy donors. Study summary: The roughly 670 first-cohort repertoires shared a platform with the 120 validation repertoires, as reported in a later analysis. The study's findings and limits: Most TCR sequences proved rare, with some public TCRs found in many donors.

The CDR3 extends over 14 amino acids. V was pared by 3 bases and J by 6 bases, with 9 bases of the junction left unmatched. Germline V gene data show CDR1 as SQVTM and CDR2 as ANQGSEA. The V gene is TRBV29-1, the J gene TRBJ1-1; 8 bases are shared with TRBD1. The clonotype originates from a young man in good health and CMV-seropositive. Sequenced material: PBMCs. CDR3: CSVDGQGARAEAFF. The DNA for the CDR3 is TGCAGCGTTGATGGGCAGGGGGCGCGGGCTGAAGCTTTCTTT.